This T cell receptor beta chain was found in a study of T cells in localized non-small cell lung cancer. Some clones are missing from TCRdb's copy, which holds only in-frame ones; the method was immunoSEQ multiplex PCR. The sample contains roughly 39,000 clones, around 75% of which appear only once. The germline V gene has CDR1 SNHLY and CDR2 FYNNEI. The J segment lost 4 bases and the V segment lost 4 bases, leaving 5 bases of the junction unmatched. This CDR3 spans 14 amino acids. This specimen was PBMCs, taken before any cancer treatment. The TCR comes from a woman aged 35-75 years with stage II squamous cell lung carcinoma. The chain links TRBV2 to TRBJ2-3, with 7 bases identical to TRBD2. The DNA of the CDR3 is TGTGCCAGCAGTGGGGGAGGGCATGCAGATACGCAGTATTTT. It yields the protein CASSGGGHADTQYF.